The 5 T cell receptor beta chains reported below all come from one sample, sequenced in a study of shared clonotypes between healthy human individuals. Profiling relied on immunoSEQ multiplex PCR, and the TCRdb table lists in-frame clones only, not all of them. Of some 300,000 clones listed, less than 75% are singletons. Source material: memory CD4+ T cells sorted from blood. As to subset: CD45RA-negative fraction. Receptors were obtained from a man between 25 and 39 years old in good health.

This chain uses TRBV11-2 with TRBJ2-5, with TRBD1 matching 7 bases. V was clipped by 1 base and J by 4 bases; unmatched bases: 0. Germline CDR1 reads SGHAT; CDR2 reads FQNNGV. The CDR3 loop spans 13 amino acids. The CDR3 region is CASSLGTGETQYF. CDR3 DNA sequence: TGTGCCAGCAGCTTAGGGACAGGAGAGACCCAGTACTTC.

The CDR3 loop is CASSPHGVGQQETQYF. The CDR3 DNA sequence: TGTGCCAGCAGCCCCCATGGGGTGGGACAGCAGGAGACCCAGTACTTC. This chain links TRBV9 with TRBJ2-5; the match to TRBD1 covers 7 bases. Unmatched junction bases numbered 14, after V lost 4 bases and J lost 5 bases. CDR3 length: 16 residues. Germline CDR1 SGDLS, CDR2 YYNGEE. Complete variable domain (other parts from reference TRBV9 and TRBJ2-5): DSGVTQTPKHLITATGQRVTLRCSPRSGDLSVYWYQQSLDQGLQFLIQYYNGEERAKGNILERFSAQQFPDLHSELNLSSLELGDSALYFCASSPHGVGQQETQYFGPGTRLLVL.

V gene TRBV28 combines with J gene TRBJ2-3; the match to TRBD2 covers 7 bases. The germline CDR1 and CDR2 sequences are MDHEN and SYDVKM. The J segment lost 5 bases and the V segment lost 3 bases, leaving 5 bases of the junction unmatched. The CDR3 covers 14 residues. This chain's CDR3 is CASSLGGSLDTQYF. In DNA form, the CDR3 reads TGTGCCAGCAGTTTGGGAGGGAGTTTAGATACGCAGTATTTT.

This clone appeared once. The chain joins TRBV6-5 to TRBJ2-2, with unresolved D. Trimming left V 4 bases short and J 2 bases short, with 14 bases between. Germline V CDR1 and CDR2: MNHEY, SVGAGI. This CDR3 spans 16 amino acids. The CDR3 protein is CASSFWGLDNTGELFF. The CDR3 coding sequence is TGTGCCAGCAGTTTTTGGGGATTAGATAACACCGGGGAGCTGTTTTTT.

The rearrangement uses TRBV29-1 and TRBJ1-1; 7 nucleotides match TRBD1. This CDR3 contains 13 residues. V dropped 8 bases and J dropped 3; count of bases not matched to a gene: 9. Germline values: CDR1 SQVTM, CDR2 ANQGSEA. In DNA form, the CDR3 reads TGCAGCACTACACAGGGGATGGACACTGAAGCTTTCTTT. This gives the protein CSTTQGMDTEAFF.